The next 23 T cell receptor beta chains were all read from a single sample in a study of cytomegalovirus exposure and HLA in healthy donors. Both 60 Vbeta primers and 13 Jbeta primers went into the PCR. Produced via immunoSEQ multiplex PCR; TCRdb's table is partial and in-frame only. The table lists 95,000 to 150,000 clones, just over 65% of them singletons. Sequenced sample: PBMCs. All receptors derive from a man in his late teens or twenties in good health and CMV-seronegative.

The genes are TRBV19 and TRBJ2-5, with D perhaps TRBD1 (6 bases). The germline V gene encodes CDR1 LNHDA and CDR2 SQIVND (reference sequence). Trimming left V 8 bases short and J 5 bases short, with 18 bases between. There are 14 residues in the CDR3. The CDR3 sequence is CASRPTGSGETQYF. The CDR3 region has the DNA TGTGCCAGTCGCCCCACAGGGTCGGGGGAGACCCAGTACTTC.

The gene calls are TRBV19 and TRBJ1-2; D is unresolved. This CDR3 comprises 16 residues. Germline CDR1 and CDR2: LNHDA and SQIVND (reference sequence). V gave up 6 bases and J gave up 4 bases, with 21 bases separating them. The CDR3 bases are TGTGCCAGTAGGGGCCGGATTGGGCCCCCTACCTATGGCTACACCTTC. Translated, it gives CASRGRIGPPTYGYTF.

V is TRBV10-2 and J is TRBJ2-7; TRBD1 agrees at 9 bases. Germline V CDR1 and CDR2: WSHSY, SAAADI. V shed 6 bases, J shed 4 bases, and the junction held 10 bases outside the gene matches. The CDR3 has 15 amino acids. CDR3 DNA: TGCGCCAGCAGCGATAGACAGGGGGTGATATACGAGCAGTACTTC. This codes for CASSDRQGVIYEQYF.

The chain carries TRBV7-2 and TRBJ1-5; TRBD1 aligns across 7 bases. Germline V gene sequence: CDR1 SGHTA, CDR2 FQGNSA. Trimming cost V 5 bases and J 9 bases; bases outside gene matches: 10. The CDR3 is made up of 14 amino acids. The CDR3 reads CASSPSQGVWPQHF. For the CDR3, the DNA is TGTGCCAGCAGCCCGTCGCAGGGGGTGTGGCCCCAGCATTTT. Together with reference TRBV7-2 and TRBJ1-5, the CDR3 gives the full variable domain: GAGVSQSPSNKVTEKGKDVELRCDPISGHTALYWYRQSLGQGLEFLIYFQGNSAPDKSGLPSDRFSAERTGGSVSTLTIQRTQQEDSAVYLCASSPSQGVWPQHFGDGTRLSIL.

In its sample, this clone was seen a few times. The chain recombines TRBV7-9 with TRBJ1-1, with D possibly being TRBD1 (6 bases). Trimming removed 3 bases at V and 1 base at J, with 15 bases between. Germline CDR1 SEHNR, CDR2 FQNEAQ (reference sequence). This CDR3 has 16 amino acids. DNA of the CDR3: TGTGCCAGCAGCTTCAAAACCGGGACACCGAACACTGAAGCTTTCTTT. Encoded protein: CASSFKTGTPNTEAFF. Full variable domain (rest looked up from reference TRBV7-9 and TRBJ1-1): DTGVSQNPRHKITKRGQNVTFRCDPISEHNRLYWYRQTLGQGPEFLTYFQNEAQLEKSRLLSDRFSAERPKGSFSTLEIQRTEQGDSAMYLCASSFKTGTPNTEAFFGQGTRLTVV.

Here the CDR3 reads CASSTGTEAFF. The CDR3 DNA sequence: TGTGCCAGCAGTACGGGCACTGAAGCTTTCTTT. The chain combines TRBV6-1 with TRBJ1-1; no clear D gene. The CDR3 covers 11 residues. Trimming took 5 bases from V and 4 from J, leaving 5 bases between them. From germline, CDR1 is MNHNS and CDR2 SASEGT.

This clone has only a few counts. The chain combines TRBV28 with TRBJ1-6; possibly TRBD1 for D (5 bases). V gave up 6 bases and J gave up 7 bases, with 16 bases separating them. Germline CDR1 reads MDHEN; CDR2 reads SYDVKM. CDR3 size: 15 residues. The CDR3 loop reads CASRLTRVGNSPLHF. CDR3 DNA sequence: TGTGCCAGCAGACTTACCAGGGTAGGGAATTCACCCCTCCACTTT.

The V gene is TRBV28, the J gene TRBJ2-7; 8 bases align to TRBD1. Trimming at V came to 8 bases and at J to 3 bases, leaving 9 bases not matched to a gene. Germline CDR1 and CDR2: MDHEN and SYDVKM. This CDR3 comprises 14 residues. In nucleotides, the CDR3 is TGTGCCAGCTGCCGGAGACAGGGGCGCTACGAGCAGTACTTC. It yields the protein CASCRRQGRYEQYF.

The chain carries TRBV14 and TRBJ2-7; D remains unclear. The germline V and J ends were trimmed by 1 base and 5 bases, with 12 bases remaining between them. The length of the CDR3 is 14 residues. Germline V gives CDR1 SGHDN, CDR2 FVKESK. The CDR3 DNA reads TGTGCCAGCAGCCAAGGCCTGACTCTGGACGAGCAGTACTTC. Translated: CASSQGLTLDEQYF.

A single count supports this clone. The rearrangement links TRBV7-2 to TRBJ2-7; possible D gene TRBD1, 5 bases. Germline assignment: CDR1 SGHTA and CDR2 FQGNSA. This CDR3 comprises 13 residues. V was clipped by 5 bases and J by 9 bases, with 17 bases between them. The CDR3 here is CASSLQGPMTQYF. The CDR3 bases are TGTGCCAGCAGCCTCCAGGGCCCTATGACGCAGTACTTC.

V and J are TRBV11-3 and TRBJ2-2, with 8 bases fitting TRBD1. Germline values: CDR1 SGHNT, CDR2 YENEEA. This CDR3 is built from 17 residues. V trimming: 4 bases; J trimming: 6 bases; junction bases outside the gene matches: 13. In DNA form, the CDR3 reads TGTGCCAGCAGCTCAACGCTGACAGGGGCGGGTGCCGGGGAGCTGTTTTTT. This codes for CASSSTLTGAGAGELFF.

Here the CDR3 reads CASSSSVGQGNSGANVLTF. The DNA for the CDR3 is TGCGCCAGCAGCTCCAGTGTCGGACAGGGGAACTCTGGGGCCAACGTCCTGACTTTC. V usage is TRBV5-1 and J usage is TRBJ2-6, with 9 bases fitting TRBD1. The J segment lost 0 bases and the V segment lost 3 bases, leaving 10 bases of the junction unmatched. CDR3 length: 19 amino acids. CDR1 is SGHRS, CDR2 YFSETQ, per germline.

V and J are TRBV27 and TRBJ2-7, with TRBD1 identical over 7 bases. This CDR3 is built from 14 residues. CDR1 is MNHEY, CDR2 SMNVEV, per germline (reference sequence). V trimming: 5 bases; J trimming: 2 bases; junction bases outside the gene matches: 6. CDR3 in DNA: TGTGCCAGCAGTACACAGGGGCCAACCTACGAGCAGTACTTC. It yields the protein CASSTQGPTYEQYF.

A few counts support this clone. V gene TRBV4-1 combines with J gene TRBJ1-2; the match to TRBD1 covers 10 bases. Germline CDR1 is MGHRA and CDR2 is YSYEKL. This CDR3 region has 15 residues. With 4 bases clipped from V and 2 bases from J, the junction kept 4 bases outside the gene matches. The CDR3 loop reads CASSPRDRGNYGYTF. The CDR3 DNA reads TGCGCCAGCAGCCCACGGGACAGGGGCAACTATGGCTACACCTTC.

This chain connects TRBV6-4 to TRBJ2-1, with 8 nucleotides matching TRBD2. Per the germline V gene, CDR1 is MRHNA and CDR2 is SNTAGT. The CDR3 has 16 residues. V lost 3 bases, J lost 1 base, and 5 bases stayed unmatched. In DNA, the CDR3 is TGTGCCAGCAGTGATCGGTCTAGCGGGTCCTACAATGAGCAGTTCTTC. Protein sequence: CASSDRSSGSYNEQFF.

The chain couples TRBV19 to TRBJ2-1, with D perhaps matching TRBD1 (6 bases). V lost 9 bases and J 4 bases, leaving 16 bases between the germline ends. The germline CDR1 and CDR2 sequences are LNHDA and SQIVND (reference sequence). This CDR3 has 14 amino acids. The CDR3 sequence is CASTDRITYNEQFF. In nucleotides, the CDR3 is TGTGCCAGCACCGACAGGATCACATACAATGAGCAGTTCTTC.

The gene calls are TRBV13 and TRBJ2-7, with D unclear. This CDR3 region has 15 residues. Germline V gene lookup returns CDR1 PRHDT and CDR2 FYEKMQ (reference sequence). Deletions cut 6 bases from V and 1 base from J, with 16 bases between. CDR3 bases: TGTGCCAGCAGGCCTGACACTGGCCCATCCTACGAGCAGTACTTC. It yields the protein CASRPDTGPSYEQYF.

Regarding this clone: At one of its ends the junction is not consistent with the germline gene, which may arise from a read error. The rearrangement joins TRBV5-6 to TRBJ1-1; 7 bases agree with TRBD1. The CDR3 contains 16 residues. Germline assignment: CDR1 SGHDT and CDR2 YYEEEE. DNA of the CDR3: TGTGCCCGCAGCTTTCAGGTTGGGGCAGGGGGCACTGAAGCTTTCTTT. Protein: CARSFQVGAGGTEAFF.

CDR3 nucleotide sequence: TGTGCCAGCAGCTTAGGTCGGAGGGCCCTGGGGGAGACCCAGTACTTC. Protein: CASSLGRRALGETQYF. The chain recombines TRBV7-2 with TRBJ2-5; a weak D match, TRBD2 (6 bases). The CDR3 totals 16 residues. CDR1 is SGHTA and CDR2 is FQGNSA in the germline V gene. Trimming took off 1 base at V and 5 bases at J, with 17 bases between the two ends.

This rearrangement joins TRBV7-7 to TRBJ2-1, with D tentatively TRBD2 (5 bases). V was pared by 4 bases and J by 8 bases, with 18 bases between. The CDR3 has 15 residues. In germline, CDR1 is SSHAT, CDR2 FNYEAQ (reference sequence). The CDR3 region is CASSSQPGSLDEQFF. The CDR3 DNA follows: TGTGCCAGCAGCTCCCAGCCGGGATCCCTCGATGAGCAGTTCTTC.

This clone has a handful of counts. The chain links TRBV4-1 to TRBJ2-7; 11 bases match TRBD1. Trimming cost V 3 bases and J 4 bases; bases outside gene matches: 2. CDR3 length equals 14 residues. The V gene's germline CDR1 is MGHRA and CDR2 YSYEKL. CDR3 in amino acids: CASSHGQGAYEQYF. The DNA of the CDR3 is TGCGCCAGCAGCCATGGACAGGGGGCTTACGAGCAGTACTTC.

In DNA form, the CDR3 reads TGTGCCAGCAGCTTTCTCCCGGGACTACAAGAGACCCAGTACTTC. Its protein product is CASSFLPGLQETQYF. V gene TRBV7-9 combines with J gene TRBJ2-5; TRBD2 matches at 7 bases. Germline V gene lookup returns CDR1 SEHNR and CDR2 FQNEAQ (reference sequence). The junction had 6 bases not matched to a gene; V was cut back by 3 bases and J by 2 bases. The CDR3 covers 15 residues.

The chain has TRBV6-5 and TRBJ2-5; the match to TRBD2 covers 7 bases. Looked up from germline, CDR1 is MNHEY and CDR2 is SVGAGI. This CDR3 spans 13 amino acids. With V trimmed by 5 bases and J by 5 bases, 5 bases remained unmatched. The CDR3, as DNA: TGTGCCAGCAGTCGTAGCGGGTCGGAGACCCAGTACTTC. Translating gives CASSRSGSETQYF.